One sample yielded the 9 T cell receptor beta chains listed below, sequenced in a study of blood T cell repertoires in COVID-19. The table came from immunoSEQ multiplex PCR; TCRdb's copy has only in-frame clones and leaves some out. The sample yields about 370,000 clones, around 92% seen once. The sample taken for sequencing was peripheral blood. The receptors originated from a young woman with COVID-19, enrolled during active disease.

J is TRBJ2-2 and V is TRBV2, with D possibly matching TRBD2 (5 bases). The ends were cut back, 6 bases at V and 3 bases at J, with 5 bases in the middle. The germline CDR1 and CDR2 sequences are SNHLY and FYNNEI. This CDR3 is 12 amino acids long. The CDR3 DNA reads TGTGCCAGCAGGCGGGACACCGGGGAGCTGTTTTTT. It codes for CASRRDTGELFF.

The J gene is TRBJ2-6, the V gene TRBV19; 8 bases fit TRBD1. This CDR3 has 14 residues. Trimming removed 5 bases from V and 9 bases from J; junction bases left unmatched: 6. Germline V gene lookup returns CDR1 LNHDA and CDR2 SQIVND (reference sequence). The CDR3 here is CASSFGQGGNVLTF. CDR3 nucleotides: TGTGCCAGTAGTTTTGGACAGGGTGGCAACGTCCTGACTTTC.

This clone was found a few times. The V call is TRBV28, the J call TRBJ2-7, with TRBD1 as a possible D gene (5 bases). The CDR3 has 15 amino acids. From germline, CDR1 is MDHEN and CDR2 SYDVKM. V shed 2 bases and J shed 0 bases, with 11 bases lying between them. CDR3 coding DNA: TGTGCCAGCAGTTTAGGGGCCGCAAGCTCCTACGAGCAGTACTTC. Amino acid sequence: CASSLGAASSYEQYF. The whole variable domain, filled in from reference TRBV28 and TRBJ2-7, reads DVKVTQSSRYLVKRTGEKVFLECVQDMDHENMFWYRQDPGLGLRLIYFSYDVKMKEKGDIPEGYSVSREKKERFSLILESASTNQTSMYLCASSLGAASSYEQYFGPGTRLTVT.

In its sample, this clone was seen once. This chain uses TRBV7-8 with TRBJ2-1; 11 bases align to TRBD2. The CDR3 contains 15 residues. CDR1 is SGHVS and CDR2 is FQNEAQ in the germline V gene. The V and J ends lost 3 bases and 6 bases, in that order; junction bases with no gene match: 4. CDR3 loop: CASSFSGGALNEQFF. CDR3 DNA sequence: TGTGCCAGCAGCTTTAGCGGGGGGGCCCTCAATGAGCAGTTCTTC.

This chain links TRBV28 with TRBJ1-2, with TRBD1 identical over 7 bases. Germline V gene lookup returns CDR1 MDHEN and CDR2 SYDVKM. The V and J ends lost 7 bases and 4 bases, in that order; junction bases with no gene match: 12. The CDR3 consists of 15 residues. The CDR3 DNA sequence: TGTGCCAGCAATTTCCCGACAGGGACAGCCTATGGCTACACCTTC. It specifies CASNFPTGTAYGYTF.

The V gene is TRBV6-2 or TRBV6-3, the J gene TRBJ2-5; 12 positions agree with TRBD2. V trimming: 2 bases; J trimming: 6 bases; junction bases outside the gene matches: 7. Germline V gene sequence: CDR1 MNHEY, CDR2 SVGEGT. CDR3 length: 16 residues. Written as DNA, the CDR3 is TGTGCCAGCAGTTACCAGCTAGCGGGAGGGCCGAAGACCCAGTACTTC. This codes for CASSYQLAGGPKTQYF.

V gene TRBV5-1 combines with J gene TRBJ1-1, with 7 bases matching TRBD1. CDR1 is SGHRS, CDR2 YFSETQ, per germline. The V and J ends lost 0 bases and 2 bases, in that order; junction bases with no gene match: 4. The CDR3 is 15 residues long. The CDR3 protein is CASSLEGTDNTEAFF. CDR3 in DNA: TGCGCCAGCAGCTTGGAAGGGACAGATAACACTGAAGCTTTCTTT.

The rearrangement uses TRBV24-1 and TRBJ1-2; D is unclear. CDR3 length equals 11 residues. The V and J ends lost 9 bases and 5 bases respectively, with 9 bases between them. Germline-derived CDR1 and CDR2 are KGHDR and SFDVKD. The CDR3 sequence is CATGRRYGYTF. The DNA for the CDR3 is TGTGCCACCGGCCGGAGGTATGGCTACACCTTC.

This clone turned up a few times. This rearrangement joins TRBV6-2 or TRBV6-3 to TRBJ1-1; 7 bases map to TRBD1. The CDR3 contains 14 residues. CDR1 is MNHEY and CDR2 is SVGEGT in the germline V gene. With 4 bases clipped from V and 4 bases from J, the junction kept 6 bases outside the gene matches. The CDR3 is CASSSDPGGTEAFF. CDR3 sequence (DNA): TGTGCCAGCAGTTCAGACCCAGGGGGCACTGAAGCTTTCTTT.